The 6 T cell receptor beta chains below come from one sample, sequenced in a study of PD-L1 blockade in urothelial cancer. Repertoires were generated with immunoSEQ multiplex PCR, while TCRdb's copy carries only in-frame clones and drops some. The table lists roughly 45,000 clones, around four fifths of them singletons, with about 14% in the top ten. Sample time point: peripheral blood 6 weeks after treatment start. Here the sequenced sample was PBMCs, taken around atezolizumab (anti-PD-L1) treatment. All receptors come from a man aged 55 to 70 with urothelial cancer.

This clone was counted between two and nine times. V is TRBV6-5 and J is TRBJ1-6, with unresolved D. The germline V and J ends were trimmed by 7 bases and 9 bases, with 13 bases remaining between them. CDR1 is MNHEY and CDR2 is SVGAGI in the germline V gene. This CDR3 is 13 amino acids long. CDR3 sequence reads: CASKVGTTSPLHF. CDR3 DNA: TGTGCCAGCAAAGTTGGCACCACTTCACCCCTCCACTTT.

CDR3 nucleotide sequence: TGTGCCAGCAGCCATCCCGCGAGACAGGGTATTTTCTTC. Protein: CASSHPARQGIFF. V gene TRBV7-8 combines with J gene TRBJ2-1, with 7 positions matching TRBD1. CDR1 and CDR2 (germline): SGHVS, FQNEAQ. V gave up 5 bases and J gave up 16 bases; unmatched junction bases: 14. This CDR3 comprises 13 residues.

CDR3: CASSFTGLNTEAFF. DNA for the CDR3: TGCGCCAGCAGCTTTACAGGGTTGAACACTGAAGCTTTCTTT. V and J are TRBV5-1 and TRBJ1-1, with TRBD1 as a possible D gene (6 bases). CDR3 length: 14 residues. Trimming removed 2 bases from V and 0 bases from J, with 8 bases in between. The germline CDR1 and CDR2 sequences are SGHRS and YFSETQ.

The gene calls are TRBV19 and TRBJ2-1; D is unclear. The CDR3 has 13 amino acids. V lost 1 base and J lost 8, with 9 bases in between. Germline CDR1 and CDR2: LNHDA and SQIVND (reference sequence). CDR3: CASSIGPEDEQFF. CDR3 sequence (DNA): TGTGCCAGTAGTATAGGCCCCGAGGATGAGCAGTTCTTC.

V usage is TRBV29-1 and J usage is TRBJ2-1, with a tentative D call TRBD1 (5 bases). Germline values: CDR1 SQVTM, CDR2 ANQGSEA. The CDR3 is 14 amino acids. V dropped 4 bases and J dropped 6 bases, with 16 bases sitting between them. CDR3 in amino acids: CSVVTQGPGNEQFF. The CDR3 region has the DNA TGCAGCGTTGTGACCCAGGGCCCTGGCAATGAGCAGTTCTTC.

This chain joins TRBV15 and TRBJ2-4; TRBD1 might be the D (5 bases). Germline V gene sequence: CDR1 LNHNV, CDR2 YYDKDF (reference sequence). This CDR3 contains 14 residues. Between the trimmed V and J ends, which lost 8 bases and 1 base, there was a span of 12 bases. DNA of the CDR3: TGTGCCACCGTCGGAAAGGGGGCCAAAAACATTCAGTACTTC. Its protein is CATVGKGAKNIQYF.